This TCR beta chain was found in a study of PD-L1 blockade in urothelial cancer. Study context: Male patients with bladder-origin urothelial cancer numbered most of the 29.

The authors spiked synthetic TCR analog templates into each PCR. Assay: immunoSEQ multiplex PCR; the TCRdb copy retains only in-frame clones and omits some. The table lists approximately 50,000 clones, around 84% of them singletons. Time point: pretreatment peripheral blood. As concerns this clone: What it recognizes is unknown.

Study results and limitations: Tumor-associated clones in blood expanded more at 3 weeks in durable-benefit patients.

This CDR3 is built from 13 residues. The V gene's germline CDR1 is SGHVS and CDR2 FNYEAQ. V dropped 4 bases and J dropped 9 bases, with 16 bases sitting between them. Sequencing used PBMCs, obtained around atezolizumab (anti-PD-L1) treatment. The V and J genes are TRBV7-6 and TRBJ2-7; D remains ambiguous. The source of this sequence is a man aged 45 to 65 with urothelial cancer. This CDR3 is CASSYDTRQLQYF. The CDR3 DNA reads TGTGCCAGCAGCTACGACACCCGGCAGCTGCAGTACTTC.